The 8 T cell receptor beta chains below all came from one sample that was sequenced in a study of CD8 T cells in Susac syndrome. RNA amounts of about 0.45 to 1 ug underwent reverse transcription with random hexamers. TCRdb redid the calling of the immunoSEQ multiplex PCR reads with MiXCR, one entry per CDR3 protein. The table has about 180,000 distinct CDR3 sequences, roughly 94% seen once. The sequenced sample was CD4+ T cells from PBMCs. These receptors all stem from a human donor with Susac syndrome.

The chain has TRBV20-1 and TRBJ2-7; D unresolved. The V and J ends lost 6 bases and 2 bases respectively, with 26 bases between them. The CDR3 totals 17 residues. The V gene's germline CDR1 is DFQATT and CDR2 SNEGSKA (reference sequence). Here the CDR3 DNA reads TGCAGTGCCTATTCCCCCCAGTTGCAGGACGGACCCTACGAGCAGTACTTC. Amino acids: CSAYSPQLQDGPYEQYF.

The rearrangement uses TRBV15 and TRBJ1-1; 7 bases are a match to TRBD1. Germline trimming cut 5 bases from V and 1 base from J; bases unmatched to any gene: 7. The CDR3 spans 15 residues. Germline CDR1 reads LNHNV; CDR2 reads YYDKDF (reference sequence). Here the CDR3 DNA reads TGTGCCACCAGCCCCGGACGGGACAGGAACACTGAAGCTTTCTTT. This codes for CATSPGRDRNTEAFF.

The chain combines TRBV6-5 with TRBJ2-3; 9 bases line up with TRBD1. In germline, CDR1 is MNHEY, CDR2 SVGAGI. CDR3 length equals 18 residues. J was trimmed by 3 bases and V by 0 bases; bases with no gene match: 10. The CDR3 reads CASSYSRDREVLTDTQYF. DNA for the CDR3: TGTGCCAGCAGTTACTCCCGGGACAGGGAGGTCTTGACAGATACGCAGTATTTT.

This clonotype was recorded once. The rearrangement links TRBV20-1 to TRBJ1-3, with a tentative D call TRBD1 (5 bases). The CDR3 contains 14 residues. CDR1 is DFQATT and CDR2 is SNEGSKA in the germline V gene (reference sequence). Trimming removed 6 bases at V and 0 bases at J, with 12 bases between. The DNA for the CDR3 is TGCAGTGCAGGGACTCCAAGCTCTGGAAACACCATATATTTT. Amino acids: CSAGTPSSGNTIYF.

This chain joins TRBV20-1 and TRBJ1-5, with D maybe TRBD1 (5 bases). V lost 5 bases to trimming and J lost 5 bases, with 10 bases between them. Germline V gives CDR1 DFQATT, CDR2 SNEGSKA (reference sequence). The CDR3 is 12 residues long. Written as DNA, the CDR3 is TGCAGTGCTTCGAAAGGGGATCAGCCCCAGCATTTT. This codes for CSASKGDQPQHF.

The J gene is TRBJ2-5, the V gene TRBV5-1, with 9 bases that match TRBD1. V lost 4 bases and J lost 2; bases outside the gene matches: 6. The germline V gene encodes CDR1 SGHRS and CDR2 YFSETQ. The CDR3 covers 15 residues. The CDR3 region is CASSQQGARQETQYF. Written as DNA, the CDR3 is TGCGCCAGCAGCCAACAGGGGGCCCGACAAGAGACCCAGTACTTC. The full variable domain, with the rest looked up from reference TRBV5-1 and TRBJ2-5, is KAGVTQTPRYLIKTRGQQVTLSCSPISGHRSVSWYQQTPGQGLQFLFEYFSETQRNKGNFPGRFSGRQFSNSRSEMNVSTLELGDSALYLCASSQQGARQETQYFGPGTRLLVL.

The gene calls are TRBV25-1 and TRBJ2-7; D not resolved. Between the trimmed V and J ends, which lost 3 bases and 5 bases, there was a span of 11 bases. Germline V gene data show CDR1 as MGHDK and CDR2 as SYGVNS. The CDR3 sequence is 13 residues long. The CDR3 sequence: CASSDQLLHEQYF. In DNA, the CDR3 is TGTGCCAGCAGTGATCAACTTCTCCACGAGCAGTACTTC.

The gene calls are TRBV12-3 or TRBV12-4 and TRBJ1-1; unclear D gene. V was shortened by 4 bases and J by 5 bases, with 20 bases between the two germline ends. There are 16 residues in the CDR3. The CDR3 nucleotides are TGTGCCAGCAGTTCCCCGACGACGGCCCTTGGGACTGAAGCTTTCTTT. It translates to CASSSPTTALGTEAFF.